Each of the 17 T cell receptor beta chains below was sequenced from the same sample in a study of T-cell memory formation after mild COVID-19. From the 5' RACE reads, TCRdb called clonotypes with MiXCR, one entry per CDR3 protein. The sample lists about 410,000 distinct CDR3 sequences; 20% to 25% were seen once. Sequencing was performed on PBMCs or a T cell subset sorted from them (not recorded which). The receptors were sampled from an adult woman who had mild COVID-19 (a few samples of this study predate the infection). Cell type and time point are not known.

The gene calls are TRBV7-2 and TRBJ2-3, with 13 nucleotides matching TRBD2. V gave up 6 bases and J gave up 8 bases; unmatched junction bases: 8. The germline CDR1 and CDR2 sequences are SGHTA and FQGNSA. The CDR3 spans 15 residues. The CDR3, as DNA: TGTGCCAGCAGTCCGACTAGCGGGAGGTATGGTACGCAGTATTTT. Translation gives CASSPTSGRYGTQYF. Full variable domain (remainder filled in from reference TRBV7-2 and TRBJ2-3): GAGVSQSPSNKVTEKGKDVELRCDPISGHTALYWYRQSLGQGLEFLIYFQGNSAPDKSGLPSDRFSAERTGGSVSTLTIQRTQQEDSAVYLCASSPTSGRYGTQYFGPGTRLTVL.

This chain joins TRBV24-1 and TRBJ2-1, with 16 bases matching TRBD2. CDR3 length: 18 residues. The trim removed 4 bases at V and 4 bases at J, leaving 6 bases unmatched. Germline V lookup: CDR1 KGHDR, CDR2 SFDVKD. CDR3 nucleotide sequence: TGTGCCACCAGTGACTGGGGACTAGCGGGAGGGAGTTACAATGAGCAGTTCTTC. This sequence encodes CATSDWGLAGGSYNEQFF.

V and J are TRBV3-1 and TRBJ2-4; D is unclear. V was pared by 2 bases and J by 3 bases, with 11 bases between. The CDR3 extends over 15 amino acids. The germline V gene encodes CDR1 LGHDT and CDR2 YNNKEL (reference sequence). As DNA, the CDR3 is TGTGCCAGCAGCCAAAGCCCCCAGCGCAAAAACATTCAGTACTTC. Protein product: CASSQSPQRKNIQYF.

The rearrangement uses TRBV6-5 and TRBJ1-1; TRBD1 is a possible D gene (6 bases). Trimming cost V 6 bases and J 4 bases, with 12 bases left between them. This CDR3 has 13 residues. The germline V gene has CDR1 MNHEY and CDR2 SVGAGI. CDR3 sequence (DNA): TGTGCCAGCAGGACACAGGGATTCACTGAAGCTTTCTTT. Residues: CASRTQGFTEAFF.

V and J are TRBV29-1 and TRBJ1-2; no reliable D call. V was cut by 7 bases and J by 7 bases, with 16 bases left in between. Germline assignment: CDR1 SQVTM and CDR2 ANQGSEA. The CDR3 totals 12 residues. As DNA, the CDR3 is TGCAGCGCTTACTTGGGTGCGGCTGGCTACACCTTC. It codes for CSAYLGAAGYTF.

The table lists this clonotype with many counts. The V and J genes are TRBV11-2 and TRBJ2-1; D gene ambiguous. The ends were cut back, 0 bases at V and 5 bases at J, with 5 bases in the middle. There are 13 residues in the CDR3. Germline loops: CDR1 SGHAT, CDR2 FQNNGV. The CDR3 loop reads CASSLDRNNEQFF. The CDR3 bases are TGTGCCAGCAGCTTAGACCGAAACAATGAGCAGTTCTTC.

CDR3 sequence reads: CASSSPSGRLYNEQFF. As DNA, the CDR3 is TGTGCCAGCAGCTCGCCCAGCGGGAGACTCTACAATGAGCAGTTCTTC. This chain uses TRBV7-8 with TRBJ2-1; 8 bases fit TRBD2. From germline, CDR1 is SGHVS and CDR2 FQNEAQ. The CDR3 loop spans 16 amino acids. The junction had 8 bases not matched to a gene; V was cut back by 4 bases and J by 3 bases.

There are a few counts of this clonotype. The chain is built from TRBV6-2 or TRBV6-3 and TRBJ2-1, with TRBD2 matching 8 bases. Trimming took 5 bases from V and 7 from J; bases not matched to a gene: 7. The length of the CDR3 is 14 residues. Germline-derived CDR1 and CDR2 are MNHEY and SVGEGT. Here the CDR3 DNA reads TGTGCCAGCAGTGGGAGCGGGAGACGTAATGAGCAGTTCTTC. Its protein product is CASSGSGRRNEQFF.

The chain uses TRBV20-1 and TRBJ2-5, with 8 bases fitting TRBD2. The CDR3 consists of 15 residues. The trim removed 4 bases at V and 1 base at J, leaving 8 bases unmatched. Germline V gene lookup returns CDR1 DFQATT and CDR2 SNEGSKA (reference sequence). CDR3 sequence: CSATPVAGLQETQYF. The CDR3 DNA is TGCAGTGCTACCCCGGTAGCGGGACTCCAAGAGACCCAGTACTTC.

The sample holds a few counts of this clonotype. The chain joins TRBV18 to TRBJ2-5; TRBD2 might be the D (6 bases). Per germline, CDR1 KGHSH and CDR2 LQKENI. The CDR3 is made up of 12 amino acids. The V end was cut by 11 bases, the J end by 1 base, with 11 bases between. CDR3 in DNA: TGTGCCGGAACGGAGGGCCAAGAGACCCAGTACTTC. It yields the protein CAGTEGQETQYF. Looking up the rest from reference TRBV18 and TRBJ2-5 gives the full variable domain: NAGVMQNPRHLVRRRGQEARLRCSPMKGHSHVYWYRQLPEEGLKFMVYLQKENIIDESGMPKERFSAEFPKEGPSILRIQQVVRGDSAAYFCAGTEGQETQYFGPGTRLLVL.

V gene TRBV4-2 combines with J gene TRBJ1-1; D gene unclear. This CDR3 comprises 18 residues. The V end lost 0 bases, the J end lost 12 bases, and 29 bases lay between the germline ends. Looked up from germline, CDR1 is LGHNA and CDR2 is YNFKEQ. The CDR3 DNA reads TGTGCCAGCAGCCAAGAACGTGTCCCATTCCCGGGCGGAGACCAAACTTTCTTT. This encodes CASSQERVPFPGGDQTFF.

The chain combines TRBV6-5 with TRBJ2-1; 11 nucleotides line up with TRBD2. Germline V gene sequence: CDR1 MNHEY, CDR2 SVGAGI. This CDR3 region has 16 residues. Losses at the gene ends were 6 bases for V and 8 bases for J; bases not matched to a gene: 12. CDR3 sequence (DNA): TGTGCCAGCAGGATCCTAGCGGGAGGCCGAGGGGATGAGCAGTTCTTC. Translated, it gives CASRILAGGRGDEQFF.

Only a few counts were recorded for this clonotype. The V gene is TRBV3-1, the J gene TRBJ2-3, with D unclear. The CDR3 runs 12 residues. The germline CDR1 and CDR2 sequences are LGHDT and YNNKEL (reference sequence). The V and J ends lost 1 base and 4 bases respectively, with 3 bases between them. CDR3 protein: CASSQVSDTQYF. DNA of the CDR3: TGTGCCAGCAGCCAAGTATCAGATACGCAGTATTTT.

J is TRBJ2-7 and V is TRBV2; D remains unclear. Germline CDR1 is SNHLY and CDR2 is FYNNEI. The V and J ends lost 7 bases and 3 bases respectively, with 10 bases between them. CDR3 length: 12 residues. CDR3 sequence reads: CASTRAYYEQYF. The DNA of the CDR3 is TGTGCCAGCACCCGGGCCTACTACGAGCAGTACTTC.

V is TRBV2 and J is TRBJ2-3; 7 nucleotides match TRBD2. This CDR3 comprises 12 residues. CDR1 and CDR2 from the germline V gene are SNHLY and FYNNEI. With V trimmed by 6 bases and J by 3 bases, 0 bases remained unmatched. CDR3 region: CASRRETDTQYF. CDR3 nucleotide sequence: TGTGCCAGCAGGCGGGAGACAGATACGCAGTATTTT.

In this sample, this clonotype turned up a few times. The chain carries TRBV5-1 and TRBJ1-1; D is undetermined. Germline V gene data show CDR1 as SGHRS and CDR2 as YFSETQ. V shed 3 bases and J shed 3 bases, with 6 bases lying between them. This CDR3 contains 12 residues. The CDR3 reads CASSYRDTEAFF. CDR3 coding DNA: TGCGCCAGCAGCTACCGGGACACTGAAGCTTTCTTT. Supplemented by reference TRBV5-1 and TRBJ1-1, the full variable domain reads KAGVTQTPRYLIKTRGQQVTLSCSPISGHRSVSWYQQTPGQGLQFLFEYFSETQRNKGNFPGRFSGRQFSNSRSEMNVSTLELGDSALYLCASSYRDTEAFFGQGTRLTVV.

The chain combines TRBV20-1 with TRBJ1-1, with no clear D. In germline, CDR1 is DFQATT, CDR2 SNEGSKA (reference sequence). Trimming took 8 bases from V and 1 from J, leaving 8 bases between them. CDR3 size: 11 residues. Written as DNA, the CDR3 is TGCAGTACCTGGGAGAACACTGAAGCTTTCTTT. Residues: CSTWENTEAFF.